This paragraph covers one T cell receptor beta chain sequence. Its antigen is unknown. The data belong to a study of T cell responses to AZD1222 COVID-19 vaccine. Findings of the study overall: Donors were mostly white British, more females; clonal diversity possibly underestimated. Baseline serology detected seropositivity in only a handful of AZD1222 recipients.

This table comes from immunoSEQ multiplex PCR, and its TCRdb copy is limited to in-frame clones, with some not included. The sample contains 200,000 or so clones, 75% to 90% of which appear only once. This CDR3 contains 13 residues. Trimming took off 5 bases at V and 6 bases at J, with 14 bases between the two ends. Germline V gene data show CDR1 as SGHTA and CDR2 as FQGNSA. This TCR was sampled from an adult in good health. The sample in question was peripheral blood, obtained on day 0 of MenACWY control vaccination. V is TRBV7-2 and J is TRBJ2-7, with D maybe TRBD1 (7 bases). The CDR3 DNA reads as TGTGCCAGCAGCACCGGGACAGCGGGCGAGCAGTACTTC. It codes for CASSTGTAGEQYF.